Below are 4 T cell receptor beta chains sequenced from a single sample in a study of blood T cells in healthy people across ages (dated by TCRdb to about 2015). To prepare the library, 5' RACE was applied. Sequencing took place on an Illumina HiSeq 2500. A second PCR of roughly 7 to 12 cycles was run with a J-beta primer mix and a sample-barcoded 5' primer. Starting from the raw public reads, TCRdb applied fastp trimming at Q25, assembled clones with MiXCR and retained in-frame beta chains. Each CDR3 protein gets just one entry, which takes the most common genes and DNA from the rows behind it. Here the sample has hundreds of thousands of distinct CDR3 sequences; under 30% occur a single time. The top ten clones comprise approximately 15% of the sample. Material: blood. The receptors here all came from a woman aged 80 or older in good health.

This clonotype was seen repeatedly, ten times or more. The chain recombines TRBV7-2 with TRBJ2-1, with 9 bases lining up with TRBD2. The germline V gene has CDR1 SGHTA and CDR2 FQGNSA. V lost 6 bases to trimming and J lost 7 bases; unmatched junction nucleotides: 10. This CDR3 spans 15 amino acids. The CDR3 nucleotides are TGTGCCAGCAGATTGGGCGGGGGGGCCAATAATGAGCAGTTCTTC. Translated: CASRLGGGANNEQFF.

This rearrangement joins TRBV6-6 to TRBJ1-3; possibly TRBD1 for D (6 bases). This CDR3 is 16 amino acids long. Trimming left V 5 bases short and J 9 bases short, with 23 bases between. CDR1 and CDR2 (germline): MNHNY, SVGAGI (reference sequence). The CDR3 here is CASSNGLGPGVGTIYF. DNA for the CDR3: TGTGCCAGCAGTAATGGGCTGGGACCAGGGGTAGGCACCATATATTTT.

A few counts support this clonotype. The rearrangement links TRBV24-1 to TRBJ1-2; possible D gene TRBD1, 5 bases. Germline CDR1 KGHDR, CDR2 SFDVKD. V shed 2 bases and J shed 4 bases, with 13 bases lying between them. CDR3 length equals 15 residues. The CDR3 nucleotides are TGTGCCACCAGTGATTCGGGCAGGGTGACCTATGGCTACACCTTC. Translating it yields CATSDSGRVTYGYTF.

This clonotype has only a few counts. The gene calls are TRBV7-6 and TRBJ1-2, with D unclear. Germline CDR1 reads SGHVS; CDR2 reads FNYEAQ. Trimming stripped 0 bases from V and 2 bases from J, with 10 bases between. CDR3 size: 15 residues. In DNA, the CDR3 is TGTGCCAGCAGCTTAGCCCCGGGTCTGAACTATGGCTACACCTTC. Translation gives CASSLAPGLNYGYTF.